This T cell receptor beta chain was recovered during a study of cytomegalovirus exposure and HLA in healthy donors. Study results and limitations: The finding came from a later analysis; first-cohort TCR clusters tended to co-occur in the 130 or so validation repertoires. A few of the chains that were CMV-associated were confirmed in vitro to be specific for CMV antigens.

Germline V lookup: CDR1 SGHTA, CDR2 FQGTGA. CDR3 length equals 17 residues. V lost 5 bases and J 0 bases, leaving 14 bases between the germline ends. On this clone itself: Antigen: not known.

Profiled with immunoSEQ multiplex PCR; TCRdb holds only in-frame clones, not every one. The sample includes under 300,000 clones, about 90% seen only once; the top ten take 0.95% to 1.5%. The sequence was obtained from a woman aged 25 to 39 in good health and CMV-seropositive. The sequenced material came from PBMCs. V and J are TRBV7-3 and TRBJ2-6, with D perhaps matching TRBD1 (6 bases). CDR3 loop: CASSVTGTHSGANVLTF. The DNA for the CDR3 is TGTGCCAGCAGCGTGACCGGGACACACTCTGGGGCCAACGTCCTGACTTTC. The full variable domain, its missing parts supplied by reference TRBV7-3 and TRBJ2-6, is GAGVSQTPSNKVTEKGKYVELRCDPISGHTALYWYRQSLGQGPEFLIYFQGTGAADDSGLPNDRFFAVRPEGSVSTLKIQRTERGDSAVYLCASSVTGTHSGANVLTFGAGSRLTVL.